Listed below are T cell receptor beta chains from one sample, sequenced in a study of blood T cell repertoires in COVID-19. TCRdb's table, derived via immunoSEQ multiplex PCR, lists solely in-frame clones and lacks some. The profile shows roughly 60,000 clones, 90% of them singletons. The sequenced material came from peripheral blood. All receptors derive from a woman over 75 with active COVID-19. CDR3s include the opening cysteine and the closing phenylalanine or tryptophan. The D gene is left open where the match is weak. The size entry is marked missing in some rows and otherwise reads once, few, many or a size class.

13,TRBJ2-5,TRBD2,-,TRBV28,CASLSSGQETQYF,TGTGCCAGCCTATCTAGCGGTCAAGAGACCCAGTACTTC
13,TRBJ2-5,TRBD1,-,TRBV19,CASGDRVQETQYF,TGTGCCAGCGGGGACAGGGTCCAAGAGACCCAGTACTTC
15,TRBJ2-1,TRBD2,few,TRBV7-2,CASSLGSGGANEQFF,TGTGCCAGCAGCTTAGGTAGCGGGGGGGCGAATGAGCAGTTCTTC
15,TRBJ1-2,-,-,TRBV5-6,CASSSRDRVYYGYTF,TGTGCCAGCAGCAGTCGAGACAGAGTTTACTATGGCTACACCTTC
17,TRBJ1-5,TRBD1,-,TRBV7-2,CASSLRGTGVGNQPQHF,TGTGCCAGCAGCTTACGGGGGACAGGGGTTGGCAATCAGCCCCAGCATTTT
15,TRBJ1-2,TRBD1,-,TRBV19,CASSMGQGVGYGYTF,TGTGCCAGTAGTATGGGACAGGGTGTTGGCTATGGCTACACCTTC
18,TRBJ2-2,-,-,TRBV7-8,CASSSRGRAFANTGELFF,TGTGCCAGCAGCTCCAGGGGCAGGGCGTTCGCGAACACCGGGGAGCTGTTTTTT
15,TRBJ2-5,-,-,TRBV7-9,CASSLSTGLQETQYF,TGTGCCAGCAGCTTAAGTACAGGGCTTCAAGAGACCCAGTACTTC
13,TRBJ2-1,-,-,TRBV5-1,CASSLTTNNEQFF,TGCGCCAGCAGCCTTACTACTAACAATGAGCAGTTCTTC
13,TRBJ2-3,-,-,TRBV11-2,CASSHITPDTQYF,TGTGCCAGCAGCCACATTACACCGGATACGCAGTATTTT
15,TRBJ2-2,-,-,TRBV5-1,CASSKDTLTTGELFF,TGCGCCAGCAGCAAGGACACGTTGACCACCGGGGAGCTGTTTTTT
16,TRBJ2-2,TRBD2,-,TRBV3-1/TRBV3-2,CASRGLAARGTGELFF,TGTGCCAGCAGAGGTCTAGCGGCGAGGGGCACCGGGGAGCTGTTTTTT
16,TRBJ2-3,TRBD2,-,TRBV19,CASSIRRGRSTDTQYF,TGTGCCAGTAGTATCCGGCGGGGGAGGAGCACAGATACGCAGTATTTT
13,TRBJ1-3,-,-,TRBV12-3/TRBV12-4,CASSSYRGNTIYF,TGTGCCAGCAGTTCCTACAGGGGAAACACCATATATTTT
15,TRBJ1-5,TRBD1,-,TRBV19,CASSRRTGSNQPQHF,TGTGCCAGTAGTAGGAGGACAGGGTCCAATCAGCCCCAGCATTTT
18,TRBJ2-2,-,once,TRBV7-9,CASSSARGSGEDTGELFF,TGTGCCAGCAGCTCCGCCCGGGGGTCCGGAGAAGACACCGGGGAGCTGTTTTTT
17,TRBJ2-1,TRBD1,-,TRBV4-1,CASSQQMDRGPYNEQFF,TGCGCCAGCAGCCAACAAATGGACAGGGGGCCCTACAATGAGCAGTTCTTC
15,TRBJ2-5,-,few,TRBV28,CASSFLGRIRETQYF,TGTGCCAGCAGTTTCCTTGGGCGTATACGGGAGACCCAGTACTTC
13,TRBJ2-7,TRBD1,-,TRBV6-6,CASSSSPRDRDLF,TGTGCCAGCAGTTCCTCCCCCCGGGACAGGGACCTTTTC
14,TRBJ2-1,TRBD1,-,TRBV2,CASSEQGVYNEQFF,TGTGCCAGCAGTGAGCAGGGGGTCTACAATGAGCAGTTCTTC
13,TRBJ2-1,-,-,TRBV29-1,CSVEAGGTGGGFF,TGCAGCGTTGAGGCTGGGGGGACGGGCGGAGGGTTCTTC
15,TRBJ2-4,TRBD2,-,TRBV28,CASSLLAGGFNIQYF,TGTGCCAGCAGTCTGCTAGCGGGGGGGTTCAACATTCAGTACTTC
13,TRBJ1-1,TRBD1,-,TRBV6-5,CASTNRGYGEAFF,TGTGCCAGCACCAACAGGGGTTACGGTGAAGCTTTCTTT
13,TRBJ2-7,TRBD1,-,TRBV18,CASSPQGAYEQYF,TGTGCCAGCTCACCTCAGGGGGCCTACGAGCAGTACTTC
11,TRBJ1-6,TRBD1,-,TRBV19,CASQGESPLHF,TGTGCCAGTCAGGGGGAATCACCCCTCCACTTT
13,TRBJ2-2,-,-,TRBV24-1,CATSANERGELFF,TGTGCCACCAGTGCGAACGAGAGAGGGGAGCTGTTTTTT
14,TRBJ1-6,TRBD1,-,TRBV3-1/TRBV3-2,CASSQGQYNSPLHF,TGTGCCAGCAGCCAGGGACAGTATAATTCACCCCTCCACTTT
15,TRBJ2-1,-,-,TRBV5-3,CARSLERLSYNEQFF,TGTGCCAGAAGCTTGGAAAGACTCTCCTACAATGAGCAGTTCTTC
14,TRBJ2-5,-,-,TRBV27,CASSWWGPGETQYF,TGTGCCAGCAGTTGGTGGGGGCCCGGAGAGACCCAGTACTTC
14,TRBJ1-2,TRBD1,-,TRBV5-1,CASSPRDRGRGYTF,TGCGCCAGCAGCCCGCGGGACAGGGGTCGTGGCTACACCTTC
14,TRBJ2-5,-,-,TRBV6-6,CASSYPGLGETQYF,TGTGCCAGCAGTTACCCGGGACTCGGAGAGACCCAGTACTTC
16,TRBJ2-7,TRBD2,-,TRBV27,CASTSHGLGSSYEQYF,TGTGCCAGCACCTCCCATGGACTAGGGTCTTCCTACGAGCAGTACTTC
15,TRBJ1-2,TRBD1,-,TRBV7-9,CASSSPGQGAGGYTF,TGTGCCAGCAGCTCACCGGGACAGGGGGCGGGTGGCTACACCTTC
11,TRBJ2-7,TRBD1,-,TRBV28,CASRNTGGRYF,TGTGCCAGCAGAAATACAGGGGGCCGGTACTTC
15,TRBJ1-4,TRBD1,-,TRBV19,CASSSYRGSSEKLFF,TGTGCCAGTAGTTCTTACAGGGGTTCGAGTGAAAAACTGTTTTTT
14,TRBJ1-6,TRBD1,-,TRBV10-3,CAIRDRLDNSPLHF,TGTGCCATCAGGGACAGGTTGGATAATTCACCCCTCCACTTT
14,TRBJ2-4,TRBD2,-,TRBV3-1/TRBV3-2,CASSQDFSGGATSF,TGTGCCAGCAGCCAAGATTTTAGCGGGGGTGCAACCTCCTTC
15,TRBJ2-3,-,-,TRBV24-1,CATSDMRARADTQYF,TGTGCCACCAGTGATATGAGGGCGCGGGCAGATACGCAGTATTTT
19,TRBJ2-2,TRBD2,-,TRBV3-1/TRBV3-2,CASSQDEPGGLAVTGELFF,TGTGCCAGCAGCCAAGATGAACCAGGGGGACTAGCGGTCACCGGGGAGCTGTTTTTT
16,TRBJ1-2,-,-,TRBV20-1,CSASPLGRDGFYGYTF,TGCAGTGCTAGTCCCCTTGGGCGGGACGGCTTCTATGGCTACACCTTC
14,TRBJ2-1,TRBD1,-,TRBV10-1,CASSVRTGKDEQFF,TGCGCCAGCAGTGTCAGGACAGGCAAGGATGAGCAGTTCTTC
15,TRBJ2-2,TRBD2,-,TRBV20-1,CSASSGGSKSGELFF,TGCAGTGCTAGTAGCGGCGGGAGCAAGTCCGGGGAGCTGTTTTTT
16,TRBJ2-2,TRBD2,once,TRBV28,CASSSLTSGLIGELFF,TGTGCCAGCAGTTCCCTGACTAGCGGACTAATCGGGGAGCTGTTTTTT
11,TRBJ2-5,-,-,TRBV6-2/TRBV6-3,CASSFEETQYF,TGTGCCAGCAGTTTCGAGGAGACCCAGTACTTC
15,TRBJ2-1,-,-,TRBV7-9,CASSPGQGGGNEQFF,TGTGCCAGCAGCCCCGGGCAGGGGGGTGGGAATGAGCAGTTCTTC
11,TRBJ1-2,-,-,TRBV6-5,CASTAGNGYTF,TGTGCCAGCACAGCAGGCAATGGCTACACCTTC
12,TRBJ2-1,-,-,TRBV28,CASGGGGNEQFF,TGTGCCAGCGGGGGGGGCGGCAATGAGCAGTTCTTC